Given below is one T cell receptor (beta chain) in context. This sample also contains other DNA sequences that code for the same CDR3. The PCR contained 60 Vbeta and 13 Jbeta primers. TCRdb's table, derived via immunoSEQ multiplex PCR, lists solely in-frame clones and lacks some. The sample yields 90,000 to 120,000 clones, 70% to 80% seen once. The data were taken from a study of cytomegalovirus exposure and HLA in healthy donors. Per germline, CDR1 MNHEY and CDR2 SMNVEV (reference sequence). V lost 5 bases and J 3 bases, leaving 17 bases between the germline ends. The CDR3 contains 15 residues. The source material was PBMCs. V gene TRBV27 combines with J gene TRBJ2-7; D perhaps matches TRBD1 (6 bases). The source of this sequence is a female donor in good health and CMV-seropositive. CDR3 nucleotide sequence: TGTGCCAGCAGTCGCCAGGGGAGAGGTGACTACGAGCAGTACTTC. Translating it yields CASSRQGRGDYEQYF.